This T cell receptor beta chain was sequenced for a study of graft-versus-host responses after intestinal transplantation. Background on the study: Each transplant was multivisceral, liver-intestinal, or isolated intestinal. The recipients all started with anti-thymocyte globulin induction and then took tacrolimus and steroids for roughly 3 years. The study's findings and limits: The recipient marrow held GvH clones, and some of them showed up first in ileum or blood. There was an association between peak levels of circulating GvH clones and early post-transplant HvG declines.

Investigators treated the graft tissue so that it released intraepithelial and lamina propria lymphocytes. As concerns this clone: Its target is not known.

Produced via immunoSEQ multiplex PCR; TCRdb's table is partial and in-frame only. The table records 9,900 or so clones, approximately 86% of them present only once. Germline assignment: CDR1 SQVTM and CDR2 ANQGSEA. V was pared by 4 bases and J by 0 bases, with 9 bases between. The CDR3 runs 13 residues. Sequenced material: ileum tissue, taken around 760 days after intestinal transplantation. The chain links TRBV29-1 to TRBJ1-1; D gene unclear. The receptor comes from a human patient who received an intestinal transplant, so some T cells may come from the graft donor. The CDR3 sequence: CSVVTRMNTEAFF. The CDR3 DNA is TGCAGCGTTGTGACACGCATGAACACTGAAGCTTTCTTT. The full variable domain, with the rest looked up from reference TRBV29-1 and TRBJ1-1, is SAVISQKPSRDICQRGTSLTIQCQVDSQVTMMFWYRQQPGQSLTLIATANQGSEATYESGFVIDKFPISRPNLTFSTLTVSNMSPEDSSIYLCSVVTRMNTEAFFGQGTRLTVV.